One T cell receptor beta chain is described in this entry. No antigen is known for it. The data were taken from a study of T-cell reconstitution after alpha-beta-depleted transplantation in children. This CDR3 has 14 residues. V lost 5 bases and J 6 bases, leaving 18 bases between the germline ends. Looked up from germline, CDR1 is DFQATT and CDR2 is SNEGSKA (reference sequence). General study points: Recipient T cells and thymic progenitors that survived gave rise to the high TCRbeta diversity observed at day 60 in some patients. In patients about two months after transplant, alpha-beta T cells reportedly arose from several hundred expanded graft clones. Counts and diversity of T cells one year after transplant came mostly from newly produced T cells.

Researchers prepared the TCRbeta library using unique molecular identifiers, the study reports. MiXCR was run by TCRdb on the PCR reads, yielding one entry per CDR3 protein. This sample has about a million distinct CDR3 sequences; roughly 29% occur once, and the top ten carry roughly 30%. The receptor comes from a boy under two years old who had a stem cell transplant for SCID, so the T cells may come from the graft donor. Sequences were derived from PBMCs, mostly from graft donor cells, sampled 360 days after TCRalphabeta/CD19-depleted stem cell transplant. The chain carries TRBV20-1 and TRBJ2-3; no clear D gene. Here the CDR3 DNA reads TGCAGTGCTCCCCCCGGCCAGATCGACGATACGCAGTATTTT. This translates into CSAPPGQIDDTQYF.